This paragraph covers one TCR beta chain sequence. This specimen comes from a study of cytotoxic CD8 clonotypes in ibrutinib-treated CLL. The germline gives CDR1 SGHVS, CDR2 FNYEAQ. Trimming removed 4 bases from V and 4 bases from J; junction bases left unmatched: 8. This CDR3 contains 15 residues. Sequencing used immunoSEQ multiplex PCR; TCRdb keeps in-frame clones, though not all of them. The data contain about 160,000 clones, approximately 77% of them singletons. The clonotype originates from a human donor with chronic lymphocytic leukemia. The sequencing used PBMCs, collected after 12 months of ibrutinib treatment. This chain uses TRBV7-6 with TRBJ1-2, with 8 nucleotides matching TRBD1. The CDR3 DNA reads as TGTGCCAGCAGCTCCGGGACAGGATCCCTCTATGGCTACACCTTC. Its protein is CASSSGTGSLYGYTF.